These 6 T cell receptor beta chains were all obtained from the same sample, sequenced in a study of blood T cell repertoires in COVID-19. The table came from immunoSEQ multiplex PCR; TCRdb's copy has only in-frame clones and leaves some out. In the table there are over 450,000 clones, roughly nine tenths of which are singletons. The sequenced sample was peripheral blood. These receptors all stem from a man younger than 35 with COVID-19, enrolled during active disease.

V gene TRBV5-1 combines with J gene TRBJ2-3; no firm D call. The germline V and J ends were trimmed by 0 bases and 3 bases, with 5 bases remaining between them. The length of the CDR3 is 13 residues. The germline CDR1 and CDR2 sequences are SGHRS and YFSETQ. CDR3 nucleotides: TGCGCCAGCAGCTTGGCTCGTACAGATACGCAGTATTTT. Translating it yields CASSLARTDTQYF.

The CDR3 nucleotides are TGTGCCAGCAGCCAAGGACATGGACAGATTTTTACCGGGGAGCTGTTTTTT. As protein: CASSQGHGQIFTGELFF. The V call is TRBV7-9, the J call TRBJ2-2; D is perhaps TRBD1 (6 bases). CDR1 is SEHNR, CDR2 FQNEAQ, per germline (reference sequence). V was cut by 5 bases and J by 5 bases, with 21 bases left in between. The CDR3 is 17 residues long. Full variable domain (remainder filled in from reference TRBV7-9 and TRBJ2-2): DTGVSQNPRHKITKRGQNVTFRCDPISEHNRLYWYRQTLGQGPEFLTYFQNEAQLEKSRLLSDRFSAERPKGSFSTLEIQRTEQGDSAMYLCASSQGHGQIFTGELFFGEGSRLTVL.

V gene TRBV28 combines with J gene TRBJ2-3; 16 bases are shared with TRBD2. Trimming removed 6 bases from V and 3 bases from J; junction bases left unmatched: 18. Germline assignment: CDR1 MDHEN and CDR2 SYDVKM. The CDR3 length is 21 residues. In DNA, the CDR3 is TGTGCCAGCAGCCGGCCGGTGGGACTAGCGGGAGGGAGATCATTGACAGATACGCAGTATTTT. This codes for CASSRPVGLAGGRSLTDTQYF.

This clone came up once. The chain recombines TRBV7-8 with TRBJ1-1; TRBD1 might be the D (5 bases). V was pared by 5 bases and J by 0 bases, with 16 bases between. CDR1 is SGHVS, CDR2 FQNEAQ, per germline. This CDR3 has 16 residues. CDR3 loop: CASSPKRQPMNTEAFF. CDR3 nucleotide sequence: TGTGCCAGCAGCCCAAAGAGACAGCCCATGAACACTGAAGCTTTCTTT.

V gene TRBV11-2 combines with J gene TRBJ1-2; TRBD1 aligns across 10 bases. Per the germline V gene, CDR1 is SGHAT and CDR2 is FQNNGV. The CDR3 runs to 17 residues. Trimming cost V 7 bases and J 2 bases; bases outside gene matches: 13. The CDR3 loop reads CASTSRDRGFSNYGYTF. The CDR3 DNA follows: TGTGCCAGCACCAGCCGGGACAGGGGTTTTTCCAACTATGGCTACACCTTC.

The genes are TRBV30 and TRBJ2-1; 11 bases line up with TRBD2. The CDR3 is 15 residues long. V dropped 0 bases and J dropped 12; count of bases not matched to a gene: 10. The germline gives CDR1 GTSNPN, CDR2 SVGIG (reference sequence). The DNA for the CDR3 is TGTGCCTGGAGTGTTAAGCTAGCGGGAGGCCCGGGGCAGTTCTTC. Translating gives CAWSVKLAGGPGQFF. Supplemented by reference TRBV30 and TRBJ2-1, the full variable domain reads SQTIHQWPATLVQPVGSPLSLECTVEGTSNPNLYWYRQAAGRGLQLLFYSVGIGQISSEVPQNLSASRPQDRQFILSSKKLLLSDSGFYLCAWSVKLAGGPGQFFGPGTRLTVL.